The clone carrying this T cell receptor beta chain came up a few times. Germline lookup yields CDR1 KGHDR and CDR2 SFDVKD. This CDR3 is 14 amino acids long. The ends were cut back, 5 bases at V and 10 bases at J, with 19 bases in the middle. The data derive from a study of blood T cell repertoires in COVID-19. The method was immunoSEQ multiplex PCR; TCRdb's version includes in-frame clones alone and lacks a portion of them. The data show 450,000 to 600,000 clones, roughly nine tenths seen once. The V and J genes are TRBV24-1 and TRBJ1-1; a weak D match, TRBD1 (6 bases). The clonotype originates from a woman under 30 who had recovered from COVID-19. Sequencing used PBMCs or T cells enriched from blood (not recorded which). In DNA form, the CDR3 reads TGTGCCACCAGTGTGGTTCGGTCGGGCAGGGGAGCTTTCTTT. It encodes CATSVVRSGRGAFF.